This T cell receptor beta chain stems from a study of T cells after yellow fever vaccination. Study observations and caveats: Any FACS-sorted repertoire could hold abundant clonotypes that contaminate it from the bulk population. Boosting was followed by the reappearance of most primary-vaccination clones (roughly 96% CD4, 70% to 90% CD8). Of the clonotypes, a small share occurred in both CD4 and CD8 compartments. The secondary response was weaker but peaked faster, day 5 versus 15.

This clonotype was observed many times. The antigen is undetermined. Germline-derived CDR1 and CDR2 are SGHRS and YFSETQ. J lost 3 bases, V lost 4 bases, and 8 bases had no gene match. This CDR3 spans 15 amino acids. TCRdb used MiXCR to reprocess the 5' RACE reads, holding one entry per CDR3 protein. The sample carries hundreds of thousands of distinct CDR3 sequences, about 9.5% recorded once. The TCR originated in a man aged 18 to 30 who received the YFV17D yellow fever vaccine. The source was PBMCs, collected on the day of the first yellow fever vaccination. The chain uses TRBV5-1 and TRBJ1-1, with TRBD1 identical over 8 bases. CDR3 sequence (DNA): TGCGCCAGCAGCCCAATAGGACAGGGCGACACTGAAGCTTTCTTT. Amino acids: CASSPIGQGDTEAFF. Full variable domain (missing parts from reference TRBV5-1 and TRBJ1-1): KAGVTQTPRYLIKTRGQQVTLSCSPISGHRSVSWYQQTPGQGLQFLFEYFSETQRNKGNFPGRFSGRQFSNSRSEMNVSTLELGDSALYLCASSPIGQGDTEAFFGQGTRLTVV.